These 9 T cell receptor beta chains came from one sample sequenced in a study of shared clonotypes between healthy human individuals. The data were produced by immunoSEQ multiplex PCR, yet TCRdb's version contains in-frame clones alone and is incomplete. Here the sample spans about 2.3 million clones, approximately 93% being singletons. Sample: naive CD4+ T cells from PBMCs. Sample subset: CD45RA+ positively selected. These receptors were obtained from a man aged 18-30 years in good health. Some clones in this sample may be carry-over from other donors' samples.

With regard to this clone: Other DNA sequences in this specimen translate into the identical CDR3. The chain carries TRBV15 and TRBJ2-5, with a weak D call TRBD2 (5 bases). The CDR3 runs 13 residues. Germline V gene data show CDR1 as LNHNV and CDR2 as YYDKDF (reference sequence). Deletions cut 3 bases from V and 5 bases from J, with 10 bases between. The DNA for the CDR3 is TGTGCCACCAGCAGCCGGTCGGGGGAGACCCAGTACTTC. Translated, it gives CATSSRSGETQYF.

The J gene is TRBJ2-4, the V gene TRBV7-2, with no clear D. The CDR3 extends over 12 amino acids. With 4 bases removed from V and 2 bases from J, the gap between germline ends came to 3 bases. The germline V gene encodes CDR1 SGHTA and CDR2 FQGNSA. The CDR3, as DNA: TGTGCCAGCAGCTCACCCAAAAACATTCAGTACTTC. Its translation is CASSSPKNIQYF.

V and J are TRBV5-6 and TRBJ2-5; either TRBD1 or TRBD2 may fit D (6 bases each). Per germline, CDR1 SGHDT and CDR2 YYEEEE. V shed 4 bases and J shed 7 bases, with 23 bases lying between them. This CDR3 spans 16 amino acids. The CDR3 spells CASSHRRGASEWTQYF. The CDR3 region has the DNA TGTGCCAGCAGCCACCGGAGGGGGGCATCTGAGTGGACCCAGTACTTC.

V and J are TRBV20-1 and TRBJ1-1; D call uncertain. This CDR3 is built from 10 residues. Per germline, CDR1 DFQATT and CDR2 SNEGSKA (reference sequence). The germline V and J ends were trimmed by 3 bases and 11 bases, with 10 bases remaining between them. The CDR3: CSASSNRAFF. The CDR3 nucleotides are TGCAGTGCTAGTTCGAATCGGGCTTTCTTT.

The chain joins TRBV28 to TRBJ2-7; perhaps TRBD1 as D (6 bases). From germline, CDR1 is MDHEN and CDR2 SYDVKM. Trimming removed 5 bases at V and 4 bases at J, with 15 bases between. The CDR3 is 14 amino acids. The CDR3 region has the DNA TGTGCCAGCAGTGGCAGGGGTTCTAGGTACGAGCAGTACTTC. Translating gives CASSGRGSRYEQYF.

The CDR3 protein is CASSLRAYTYEQYF. DNA of the CDR3: TGCGCCAGCAGCTTGCGGGCTTACACCTACGAGCAGTACTTC. The chain recombines TRBV5-1 with TRBJ2-7; D unresolved. CDR3 length: 14 residues. CDR1 is SGHRS and CDR2 is YFSETQ in the germline V gene. Between the trimmed V and J ends, which lost 1 base and 2 bases, there was a span of 10 bases.

As for this clone: Additional DNA sequences in this sample encode the identical CDR3. The V and J genes are TRBV15 and TRBJ2-3, with TRBD1 as a possible D gene (5 bases). Per germline, CDR1 LNHNV and CDR2 YYDKDF (reference sequence). CDR3 length: 12 residues. Trimming took 4 bases from V and 3 from J, leaving 5 bases between them. CDR3 loop: CATSKGTDTQYF. Here the CDR3 DNA reads TGTGCCACCAGCAAGGGGACAGATACGCAGTATTTT.

This chain joins TRBV18 and TRBJ2-3; D uncertain. Trimming shortened V by 1 base and J by 0 bases, and 8 bases separated the two germline ends. In germline, CDR1 is KGHSH, CDR2 LQKENI. CDR3 size: 15 residues. The CDR3 protein is CASSPLQVSTDTQYF. In nucleotides, the CDR3 is TGTGCCAGCTCACCACTTCAGGTCAGCACAGATACGCAGTATTTT.

The J gene is TRBJ2-5, the V gene TRBV5-8, with TRBD1 identical over 10 bases. The germline V gene has CDR1 SGHTS and CDR2 YDEGEE. The CDR3 sequence is 15 residues long. V was clipped by 3 bases and J by 5 bases; unmatched bases: 7. The CDR3 DNA follows: TGTGCCAGCAGCTCGACCGGGACAGGGGCCGAGACCCAGTACTTC. This translates into CASSSTGTGAETQYF.